This T cell receptor beta chain was obtained from a study of tumor-infiltrating lymphocytes in primary liver carcinoma. Study context: Those enrolled were patients of both sexes, who were aged 30 to 69 years. Study results and caveats: Overlap in tumor-adjacent and tumor-blood pairs fell below that of tumor region pairs. Tumors and blood were compared for top-250-clone fraction, and tumors had the significantly higher value (p = 0.039).

Concerning this clonotype itself: Its cognate antigen is unknown. Given the absence of the conserved phenylalanine or tryptophan at the CDR3 end, a read error is likely.

The blood RNA (from unsorted whole blood) was obtained, and germline DNA was also extracted. With around 450 ng total RNA as template and a constant-region primer, TCR beta cDNA was made. Researchers made the TCR beta libraries by running three nested multiplex PCR rounds with slightly modified ARM-PCR. TRBV1-TRBV30 forward and Cbeta reverse primers drove the first two roughly 10-cycle rounds. TCRdb re-analysed the multiplex PCR reads in MiXCR, keeping a single row per CDR3 protein. The data contain 180,000 or so distinct CDR3 sequences, 60% of them seen just once; the ten biggest clones take up approximately 67%. Germline V gives CDR1 SGHRS, CDR2 YFSETQ. The CDR3 sequence is 17 residues long. The trim removed 4 bases at V and 8 bases at J, leaving 13 bases unmatched.

The V and J genes are TRBV5-1 and TRBJ2-1; 12 bases align to TRBD2. Sequencing was done on a sample of peripheral blood. This TCR came from a middle-aged man with primary liver carcinoma and hepatitis B virus infection. CDR3 sequence: CASSIRLTSGRSDEQFS. The CDR3 DNA sequence: TGCGCCAGCAGCATCCGACTTACTAGCGGGAGGTCGGATGAGCAGTTCTCC.